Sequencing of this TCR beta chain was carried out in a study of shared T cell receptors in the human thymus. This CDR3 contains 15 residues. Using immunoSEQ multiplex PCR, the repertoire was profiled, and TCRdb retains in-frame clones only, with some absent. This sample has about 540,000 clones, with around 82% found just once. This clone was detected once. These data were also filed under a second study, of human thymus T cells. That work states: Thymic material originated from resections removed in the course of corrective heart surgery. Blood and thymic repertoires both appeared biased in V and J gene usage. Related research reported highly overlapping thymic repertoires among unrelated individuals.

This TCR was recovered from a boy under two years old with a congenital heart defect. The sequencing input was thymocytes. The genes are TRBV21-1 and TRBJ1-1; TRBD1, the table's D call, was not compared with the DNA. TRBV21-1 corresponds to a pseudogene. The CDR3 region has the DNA TGTGCCAGCGGTGGGACAAAGCCCAGCCACACTGAAGCTTTCTTT. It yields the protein CASGGTKPSHTEAFF.